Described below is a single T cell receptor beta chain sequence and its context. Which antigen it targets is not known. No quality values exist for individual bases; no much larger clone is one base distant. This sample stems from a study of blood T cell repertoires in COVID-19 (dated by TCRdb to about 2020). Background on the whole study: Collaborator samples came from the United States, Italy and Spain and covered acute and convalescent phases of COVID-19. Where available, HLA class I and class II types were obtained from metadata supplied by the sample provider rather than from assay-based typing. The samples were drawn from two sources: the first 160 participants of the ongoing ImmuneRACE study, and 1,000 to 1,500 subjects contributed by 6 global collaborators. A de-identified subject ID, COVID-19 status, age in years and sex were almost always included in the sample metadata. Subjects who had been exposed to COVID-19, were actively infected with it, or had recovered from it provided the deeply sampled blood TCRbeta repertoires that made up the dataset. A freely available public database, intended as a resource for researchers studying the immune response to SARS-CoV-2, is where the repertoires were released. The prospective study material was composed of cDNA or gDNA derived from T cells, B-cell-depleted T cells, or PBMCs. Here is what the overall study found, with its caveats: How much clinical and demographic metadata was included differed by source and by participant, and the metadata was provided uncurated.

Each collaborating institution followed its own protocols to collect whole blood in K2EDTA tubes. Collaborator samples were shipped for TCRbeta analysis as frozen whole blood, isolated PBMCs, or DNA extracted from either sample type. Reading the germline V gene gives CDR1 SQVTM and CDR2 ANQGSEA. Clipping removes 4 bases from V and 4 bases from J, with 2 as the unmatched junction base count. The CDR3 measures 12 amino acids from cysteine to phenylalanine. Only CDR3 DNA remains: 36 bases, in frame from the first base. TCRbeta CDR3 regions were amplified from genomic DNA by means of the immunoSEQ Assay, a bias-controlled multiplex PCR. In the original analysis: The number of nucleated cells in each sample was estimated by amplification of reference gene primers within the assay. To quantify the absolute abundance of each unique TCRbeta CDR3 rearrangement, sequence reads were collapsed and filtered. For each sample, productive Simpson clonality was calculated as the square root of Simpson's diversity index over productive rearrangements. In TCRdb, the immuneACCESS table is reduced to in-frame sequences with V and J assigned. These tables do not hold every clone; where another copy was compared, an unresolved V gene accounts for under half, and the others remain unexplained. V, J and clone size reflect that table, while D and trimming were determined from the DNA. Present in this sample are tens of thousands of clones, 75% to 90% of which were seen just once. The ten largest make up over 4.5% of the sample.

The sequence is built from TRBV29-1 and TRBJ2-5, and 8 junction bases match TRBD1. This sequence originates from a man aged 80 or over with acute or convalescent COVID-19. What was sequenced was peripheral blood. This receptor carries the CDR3 CSVGTGGETQYF. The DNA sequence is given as TGCAGCGTTGGCACAGGGGGAGAGACCCAGTACTTC.